The 13 T cell receptor beta chains presented below share a single source sample, sequenced in a study of blood T cell repertoires in COVID-19. Clones were read by immunoSEQ multiplex PCR, and TCRdb kept only the in-frame ones, dropping some. The table lists about 130,000 clones, roughly three quarters of them singletons, with 1.9% in the top ten. The sample was peripheral blood. The receptors originated from a woman aged 70-85 years with acute or convalescent COVID-19.

The J gene is TRBJ1-5, the V gene TRBV5-1; D remains ambiguous. The germline CDR1 and CDR2 sequences are SGHRS and YFSETQ. V was clipped by 0 bases and J by 4 bases, with 11 bases between them. The CDR3 has 15 amino acids. CDR3 region: CASSLGPTGNQPQHF. The CDR3 DNA sequence: TGCGCCAGCAGCTTGGGGCCTACGGGGAATCAGCCCCAGCATTTT.

This chain connects TRBV7-2 to TRBJ1-1, with TRBD1 matching over 8 bases. The CDR3 is made up of 15 amino acids. V shed 5 bases, J shed 1 base, and the junction held 6 bases outside the gene matches. The germline V gene encodes CDR1 SGHTA and CDR2 FQGNSA. The CDR3 loop is CASSPLQGGNTEAFF. The CDR3 nucleotides read TGTGCCAGCAGCCCCTTACAGGGGGGGAACACTGAAGCTTTCTTT.

This clone was found once. The chain uses TRBV6-5 and TRBJ2-2, with 7 bases fitting TRBD2. Germline CDR1 is MNHEY and CDR2 is SVGAGI. V gave up 6 bases and J gave up 6 bases; unmatched junction bases: 4. This CDR3 has 13 residues. The CDR3 sequence: CASRTSKSGELFF. CDR3 coding DNA: TGTGCCAGCAGGACTAGCAAATCCGGGGAGCTGTTTTTT.

This chain connects TRBV5-8 to TRBJ2-7; 10 bases are shared with TRBD2. This CDR3 is 14 amino acids long. Germline V gene lookup returns CDR1 SGHTS and CDR2 YDEGEE. V lost 1 base, J lost 11 bases, and 9 bases stayed unmatched. This CDR3 is CASSLLSSGSRKYF. CDR3 coding DNA: TGTGCCAGCAGCTTGCTTTCTAGCGGGAGTAGGAAGTACTTC.

Points on this clone: This may be a read error: a much more frequent sequence differs by one nucleotide. The chain couples TRBV3-1 (or the pseudogene TRBV3-2) to TRBJ2-7, with D unclear. CDR3 length: 11 amino acids. The germline V and J ends were trimmed by 4 bases and 2 bases, with 3 bases remaining between them. Looked up from germline, CDR1 is LGHDT and CDR2 is YNNKEL (reference sequence). The CDR3 DNA follows: TGTGCCAGCAGCCCAGCCTACGAGCAGTACTTC. Protein: CASSPAYEQYF.

J is TRBJ2-6 and V is TRBV5-1, with a weak D call TRBD2 (6 bases). The germline V and J ends were trimmed by 0 bases and 1 base, with 14 bases remaining between them. Per the germline V gene, CDR1 is SGHRS and CDR2 is YFSETQ. This CDR3 spans 18 amino acids. CDR3 region: CASSLGHSGGSGANVLTF. The CDR3 coding sequence is TGCGCCAGCAGCTTGGGTCACTCCGGGGGTTCTGGGGCCAACGTCCTGACTTTC.

The V and J genes are TRBV9 and TRBJ1-4; perhaps TRBD1 as D (6 bases). The CDR3 extends over 15 amino acids. CDR1 is SGDLS and CDR2 is YYNGEE in the germline V gene. With 3 bases removed from V and 7 bases from J, the gap between germline ends came to 16 bases. Here the CDR3 DNA reads TGTGCCAGCAGCGCCCTTCAAGGGGGGGGTGAAAAACTGTTTTTT. Translated: CASSALQGGGEKLFF.

V gene TRBV30 combines with J gene TRBJ2-7; D not resolved. Germline V gene sequence: CDR1 GTSNPN, CDR2 SVGIG (reference sequence). CDR3 length: 14 residues. Trimming pared 1 base from V and 3 bases from J, leaving 13 bases between. CDR3: CAWSALSKSYEQYF. The CDR3 DNA reads as TGTGCCTGGAGTGCCCTTAGTAAGAGCTACGAGCAGTACTTC.

This chain links TRBV2 with TRBJ2-5; 7 bases align to TRBD2. Germline V gene data show CDR1 as SNHLY and CDR2 as FYNNEI. This CDR3 is 16 amino acids long. J gave up 3 bases and V 6 bases, and 13 bases lay outside the gene matches. CDR3 nucleotides: TGTGCCAGCAGCCACCGCACGGGGGGAGGCGAAGAGACCCAGTACTTC. Translation: CASSHRTGGGEETQYF.

This clone was counted a few times. The V and J genes are TRBV9 and TRBJ1-4, with D perhaps matching TRBD1 (5 bases). Germline CDR1 and CDR2: SGDLS and YYNGEE. This CDR3 is built from 15 residues. V lost 4 bases, J lost 0 bases, and 10 bases lay in between. CDR3 sequence reads: CASSPRTTTNEKLFF. The CDR3 region has the DNA TGTGCCAGCAGCCCCCGGACAACAACTAATGAAAAACTGTTTTTT.

A single count supports this clone. The rearrangement joins TRBV4-1 to TRBJ1-5, with 8 nucleotides matching TRBD1. With 1 base clipped from V and 7 bases from J, the junction kept 12 bases outside the gene matches. From germline, CDR1 is MGHRA and CDR2 YSYEKL. This CDR3 has 17 residues. CDR3 protein: CASSQVFPGTGGQPQHF. Here the CDR3 DNA reads TGCGCCAGCAGCCAAGTGTTCCCGGGAACAGGGGGGCAGCCCCAGCATTTT.

This rearrangement joins TRBV3-1 (or the pseudogene TRBV3-2) to TRBJ1-3; D is unresolved. The V end was cut by 1 base, the J end by 0 bases, with 7 bases between. The CDR3 loop spans 15 amino acids. Germline loops: CDR1 LGHDT, CDR2 YNNKEL (reference sequence). The CDR3 DNA reads as TGTGCCAGCAGCCAAGGCCAGTCCTCTGGAAACACCATATATTTT. The encoded protein is CASSQGQSSGNTIYF.

The chain employs TRBV19 and TRBJ2-1; TRBD2 aligns across 7 bases. The CDR3 loop spans 14 amino acids. Germline V gives CDR1 LNHDA, CDR2 SQIVND (reference sequence). Losses at the gene ends were 9 bases for V and 0 bases for J; bases not matched to a gene: 5. CDR3 sequence: CASSSGTSYNEQFF. DNA for the CDR3: TGTGCCAGCTCCAGCGGGACCTCCTACAATGAGCAGTTCTTC.